This is a list of T cell receptor beta chains from one sample in a study of Ad26.COV2.S vaccination and SARS-CoV-2 variants. The assay was immunoSEQ multiplex PCR, and TCRdb's table has in-frame clones only and misses some. The sample carries 300,000 to 400,000 clones, 88% recorded once. The sequencing here drew on peripheral blood, taken in a trial of Ad26.COV2.S vaccine versus placebo. These receptors were taken from a person between 18 and 60 years old who received the Ad26.COV2.S COVID-19 vaccine or a placebo. CDR3s include the opening cysteine and the closing phenylalanine or tryptophan. Some rows have no size entry. The others give once, few or many, or a class for an expanded clone.

size: NA
V: TRBV6-5
CDR3: CASRRAGTGISGYTF

size: once
V: TRBV2
CDR3: CASSLRDFTDTQYF

size: NA
V: TRBV6-1
CDR3: CASSDRAHRNTIYF

size: NA
V: TRBV7-9
CDR3: CASSLIGVGTQPQHF

size: NA
V: TRBV6-5
CDR3: CASSQGQVNQPQHF

size: NA
V: TRBV7-3
CDR3: CASSPSGGYEQYF

size: few
V: TRBV7-2
CDR3: CASSPVMWQPQHF

size: few
V: TRBV5-1
CDR3: CASSLYGGSYEQYF

size: NA
V: TRBV29-1
CDR3: CSVGPGGSYEQYF

size: many
V: TRBV6-5
CDR3: CASSSYSQGLGYTF

size: few
V: TRBV25-1
CDR3: CASGPVSDTEAFF